This T cell receptor (beta chain) comes out of a study of T cell changes during pregnancy in multiple sclerosis. The germline CDR1 and CDR2 sequences are MRHNA and SNTAGT. V trimming: 3 bases; J trimming: 9 bases; junction bases outside the gene matches: 3. This CDR3 has 15 amino acids. Assay used: immunoSEQ multiplex PCR; TCRdb lists only in-frame clones, some missing. The sample records some 83,000 clones, approximately 91% being singletons. The V call is TRBV6-4, the J call TRBJ1-6, with TRBD1 matching 12 bases. This receptor was obtained from a female donor in good health, serving as a control in a pregnancy study. Some clones in this sample may be carry-over from other donors' samples. Sample: PBMCs, taken in the first trimester of pregnancy. The CDR3: CASSEGGQGASPLHF. CDR3 sequence (DNA): TGTGCCAGCAGTGAAGGGGGACAGGGGGCTTCACCCCTCCACTTT.